This T cell receptor (beta chain) was identified in a study of radiotherapy plus CTLA-4 blockade in lung cancer (dated by TCRdb to 2016 to 2018). Describing the broader study: Objective responses were observed in approximately 19% of enrolled patients, and disease control was achieved in approximately 32%.

The study evaluated CTLA-4 blockade (ipilimumab) given together with focal radiation therapy in patients who had chemo-refractory metastatic non-small-cell lung cancer. The library was generated by the immunoSEQ multiplex PCR assay. The source is immuneACCESS, and TCRdb retained only in-frame sequences with V and J called. Part of the clones is not carried over; for the studies checked, unresolved V genes explain less than half of this, and the remainder is unexplained. The sample includes tens of thousands of clones, with approximately 79% observed a single time. Together, the top ten hold under 8% of the sample. Findings and caveats that apply to the study as a whole: The strongest predictors of response, as reported, were early dynamic changes in blood T cell clones along with a rise in serum interferon-beta after radiation. TCR clones derived from tumors expanded in peripheral blood after treatment with radiotherapy and ipilimumab.

As concerns this clone: Its antigen remains undetermined. Qualities for individual bases were not recorded, and no much larger clone is one base off.

Reading from cysteine to phenylalanine, the CDR3 counts 17 amino acids. Of all the DNA, just the CDR3 is kept, 51 bases in frame from base 1. The germline ends are 21 bases apart after V is trimmed by 2 bases and J by 5 bases. Looking up the germline V gene yields CDR1 SGHVS and CDR2 FQNEAQ. Recombination connected TRBV7-8 to TRBJ2-5; TRBD2 might be the D gene, on 6 matching bases. This specimen consisted of peripheral blood, obtained from a patient treated with radiotherapy plus ipilimumab. The TCR was taken from a human donor with non-small cell lung cancer who had stable disease on radiotherapy plus ipilimumab. The DNA is as follows: TGTGCCAGCAGCTTAAGGACGGTCACGGGACTGGGGGAGACCCAGTACTTC. It translates to CASSLRTVTGLGETQYF.